The 22 T cell receptor beta chains below all came from one sample that was sequenced in a study of blood T cell repertoires in COVID-19. TCRdb's table, derived via immunoSEQ multiplex PCR, lists solely in-frame clones and lacks some. The sample has some 350,000 clones; around 87% are singletons. The sequencing input was PBMCs or T cells enriched from blood (not recorded which). Every receptor here comes from a woman younger than 45 who had recovered from COVID-19.

The chain carries TRBV12-3 or TRBV12-4 and TRBJ1-1; the D is unclear. Trimming stripped 3 bases from V and 6 bases from J, with 8 bases between. The CDR3 runs to 12 residues. CDR3 in amino acids: CASSFSQSEAFF. CDR3 coding DNA: TGTGCCAGCAGTTTTTCACAGTCTGAAGCTTTCTTT.

This rearrangement joins TRBV3-1 (or the pseudogene TRBV3-2) to TRBJ2-2; a possible D gene is TRBD2 (7 bases). The CDR3 is 17 amino acids. V shed 4 bases and J shed 5 bases, with 20 bases lying between them. Germline V lookup: CDR1 LGHDT, CDR2 YNNKEL (reference sequence). CDR3 in amino acids: CASSLGGGRGGTGELFF. In nucleotides, the CDR3 is TGTGCCAGCAGCCTCGGCGGGGGCCGAGGGGGTACCGGGGAGCTGTTTTTT.

The rearrangement links TRBV3-1 (or the pseudogene TRBV3-2) to TRBJ2-5; no clear D gene. V was shortened by 6 bases and J by 5 bases, with 10 bases between the two germline ends. The V gene's germline CDR1 is LGHDT and CDR2 YNNKEL (reference sequence). The CDR3 has 12 amino acids. The CDR3 protein is CASRQNRETQYF. The DNA of the CDR3 is TGTGCCAGCAGACAAAACCGGGAGACCCAGTACTTC.

CDR3 in amino acids: CASSLQGDSPLHF. The CDR3 DNA reads TGTGCCAGCAGCCTACAGGGTGACTCACCCCTCCACTTT. The V call is TRBV7-8, the J call TRBJ1-6, with D possibly matching TRBD1 (6 bases). Germline-derived CDR1 and CDR2 are SGHVS and FQNEAQ. The V and J ends lost 5 bases and 10 bases respectively, with 12 bases between them. The CDR3 runs to 13 residues.

The chain has TRBV7-9 and TRBJ1-1, with D possibly matching TRBD1 (6 bases). Germline assignment: CDR1 SEHNR and CDR2 FQNEAQ (reference sequence). CDR3 length equals 15 residues. V gave up 3 bases and J gave up 1 base, with 12 bases separating them. The CDR3 region has the DNA TGTGCCAGCAGCTTGGGGGCGATAGGGAACACTGAAGCTTTCTTT. Residues: CASSLGAIGNTEAFF. The variable domain in full, with the rest retrieved from reference TRBV7-9 and TRBJ1-1, is DTGVSQNPRHKITKRGQNVTFRCDPISEHNRLYWYRQTLGQGPEFLTYFQNEAQLEKSRLLSDRFSAERPKGSFSTLEIQRTEQGDSAMYLCASSLGAIGNTEAFFGQGTRLTVV.

The chain has TRBV9 and TRBJ2-1; perhaps TRBD1 as D (6 bases). The CDR3 consists of 17 residues. Germline lookup yields CDR1 SGDLS and CDR2 YYNGEE. V lost 3 bases to trimming and J lost 5 bases, with 21 bases between them. The CDR3 DNA is TGTGCCAGCAGCGGCACCCCAATGGGGGCCGGTAACAATGAGCAGTTCTTC. It specifies CASSGTPMGAGNNEQFF.

This sequence joins TRBV11-3 and TRBJ2-6; TRBD1 aligns across 7 bases. Germline CDR1 is SGHNT and CDR2 is YENEEA. The CDR3 contains 17 residues. Trimming cost V 3 bases and J 1 base; bases outside gene matches: 6. CDR3 sequence reads: CASSLWQGDSGANVLTF. The CDR3 region has the DNA TGTGCCAGCAGCTTGTGGCAGGGGGATTCTGGGGCCAACGTCCTGACTTTC. Using reference TRBV11-3 and TRBJ2-6 for the parts outside the CDR3, the full variable domain is EAGVVQSPRYKIIEKKQPVAFWCNPISGHNTLYWYLQNLGQGPELLIRYENEEAVDDSQLPKDRFSAERLKGVDSTLKIQPAELGDSAVYLCASSLWQGDSGANVLTFGAGSRLTVL.

The V and J genes are TRBV30 and TRBJ1-1; the D is unclear. Germline V lookup: CDR1 GTSNPN, CDR2 SVGIG (reference sequence). Trimming cost V 3 bases and J 0 bases, with 11 bases left between them. CDR3 length: 14 residues. The CDR3 is CAWSVPPMNTEAFF. The CDR3 region has the DNA TGTGCCTGGAGCGTGCCCCCTATGAACACTGAAGCTTTCTTT.

The chain uses TRBV19 and TRBJ1-5, with TRBD1 identical over 9 bases. Germline lookup yields CDR1 LNHDA and CDR2 SQIVND (reference sequence). This CDR3 has 14 residues. The junction had 6 bases not matched to a gene; V was cut back by 6 bases and J by 6 bases. CDR3 sequence (DNA): TGTGCCAGTAGCTCAACAGGGGGCGGTCAGCCCCAGCATTTT. Its protein product is CASSSTGGGQPQHF. Filled out from reference TRBV19 and TRBJ1-5, the complete variable domain reads DGGITQSPKYLFRKEGQNVTLSCEQNLNHDAMYWYRQDPGQGLRLIYYSQIVNDFQKGDIAEGYSVSREKKESFPLTVTSAQKNPTAFYLCASSSTGGGQPQHFGDGTRLSIL.

CDR3 nucleotides: TGTGCCACCCGGCGGGGGAATGGCTACACCTTC. Amino acid sequence: CATRRGNGYTF. The chain joins TRBV7-2 to TRBJ1-2, with D tentatively TRBD1 (5 bases). Between the trimmed V and J ends, which lost 10 bases and 6 bases, there was a span of 12 bases. The CDR3 runs to 11 residues. CDR1 is SGHTA and CDR2 is FQGNSA in the germline V gene.

This rearrangement joins TRBV18 to TRBJ2-7; TRBD2 agrees at 10 bases. CDR1 is KGHSH, CDR2 LQKENI, per germline. The CDR3 consists of 17 residues. The V gene end was trimmed by 1 base and the J gene end by 6 bases; junction bases not matched to a gene: 12. This chain's CDR3 is CASSPLVAGGDLGEQYF. In nucleotides, the CDR3 is TGTGCCAGCTCACCACTTGTAGCGGGGGGAGACCTAGGCGAGCAGTACTTC. Together with reference TRBV18 and TRBJ2-7, the CDR3 gives the full variable domain: NAGVMQNPRHLVRRRGQEARLRCSPMKGHSHVYWYRQLPEEGLKFMVYLQKENIIDESGMPKERFSAEFPKEGPSILRIQQVVRGDSAAYFCASSPLVAGGDLGEQYFGPGTRLTVT.

CDR3: CATRDQGDTQYF. The CDR3 DNA reads as TGTGCCACCAGAGATCAGGGAGATACGCAGTATTTT. The rearrangement links TRBV24-1 to TRBJ2-3; the D gene is possibly TRBD1 (5 bases). CDR1 KGHDR and CDR2 SFDVKD come from the germline V gene. This CDR3 has 12 amino acids. Trimming left V 7 bases short and J 5 bases short, with 9 bases between.

V is TRBV11-3 and J is TRBJ2-2, with 7 bases aligning to TRBD1. With 5 bases clipped from V and 4 bases from J, the junction kept 7 bases outside the gene matches. CDR3 length: 15 residues. Per germline, CDR1 SGHNT and CDR2 YENEEA. The CDR3 DNA is TGTGCCAGCAGCCCCAGGACAGGATCCACCGGGGAGCTGTTTTTT. Translating it yields CASSPRTGSTGELFF. The full variable domain, with the rest looked up from reference TRBV11-3 and TRBJ2-2, is EAGVVQSPRYKIIEKKQPVAFWCNPISGHNTLYWYLQNLGQGPELLIRYENEEAVDDSQLPKDRFSAERLKGVDSTLKIQPAELGDSAVYLCASSPRTGSTGELFFGEGSRLTVL.

The CDR3 DNA reads as TGTGCCAGTAGTTCCCAGGGGTTTGGATATGGCTACACCTTC. This translates into CASSSQGFGYGYTF. The V call is TRBV19, the J call TRBJ1-2, with D possibly TRBD1 on 6 matching bases. The germline CDR1 and CDR2 sequences are LNHDA and SQIVND (reference sequence). Trimming pared 5 bases from V and 5 bases from J, leaving 15 bases between. This CDR3 has 14 amino acids.

The rearrangement links TRBV7-2 to TRBJ1-3; tentatively, D is TRBD1 (6 bases). V shed 3 bases and J shed 0 bases, with 12 bases lying between them. CDR3 length: 16 amino acids. The germline CDR1 and CDR2 sequences are SGHTA and FQGNSA. The CDR3 DNA follows: TGTGCCAGCAGCTTCGGGGGGGCCCGCTCTGGAAACACCATATATTTT. Its protein product is CASSFGGARSGNTIYF. Drawing the rest from reference TRBV7-2 and TRBJ1-3, the complete variable domain is GAGVSQSPSNKVTEKGKDVELRCDPISGHTALYWYRQSLGQGLEFLIYFQGNSAPDKSGLPSDRFSAERTGGSVSTLTIQRTQQEDSAVYLCASSFGGARSGNTIYFGEGSWLTVV.

V is TRBV4-3 and J is TRBJ1-5; D perhaps matches TRBD1 (6 bases). Germline V gene sequence: CDR1 LGHNA, CDR2 YSLEER. This CDR3 has 13 residues. V was shortened by 0 bases and J by 9 bases, with 9 bases between the two germline ends. This CDR3 reads CASSQEPRGPQHF. In DNA, the CDR3 is TGCGCCAGCAGCCAAGAGCCCAGGGGGCCCCAGCATTTT.

This chain links TRBV6-5 with TRBJ1-2; 7 bases map to TRBD1. V lost 2 bases to trimming and J lost 7 bases; unmatched junction nucleotides: 7. The CDR3 totals 14 residues. Germline values: CDR1 MNHEY, CDR2 SVGAGI. The CDR3 sequence: CASSYDSTGVGYTF. In nucleotides, the CDR3 is TGTGCCAGCAGTTACGATAGTACAGGGGTTGGCTACACCTTC.

For the CDR3, the DNA is TGCGCCAGCAGCCCCGGGGGTAGCAATGAGCAGTTCTTC. This encodes CASSPGGSNEQFF. The chain is built from TRBV5-1 and TRBJ2-1; TRBD2 might be the D (6 bases). CDR3 length equals 13 residues. Germline V gene lookup returns CDR1 SGHRS and CDR2 YFSETQ. With 4 bases removed from V and 6 bases from J, the gap between germline ends came to 11 bases.

The V call is TRBV27, the J call TRBJ1-2; D is perhaps TRBD1 (6 bases). This CDR3 region has 14 residues. V shed 5 bases and J shed 0 bases, with 10 bases lying between them. Germline V CDR1 and CDR2: MNHEY, SMNVEV (reference sequence). CDR3 amino acids: CASSPGQPNYGYTF. The CDR3 nucleotides read TGTGCCAGCAGTCCTGGACAGCCTAACTATGGCTACACCTTC.

The chain carries TRBV7-2 and TRBJ1-5; D may be TRBD1 (6 bases). Germline assignment: CDR1 SGHTA and CDR2 FQGNSA. V dropped 2 bases and J dropped 5 bases, with 13 bases sitting between them. This CDR3 comprises 15 residues. For the CDR3, the DNA is TGTGCCAGCAGCTTAAGGGGGGGGCAGGATCAGCCCCAGCATTTT. Its translation is CASSLRGGQDQPQHF.

This clone appeared a single time. The chain carries TRBV4-1 and TRBJ2-7; 9 bases line up with TRBD1. The trim removed 0 bases at V and 2 bases at J, leaving 8 bases unmatched. This CDR3 region has 17 residues. CDR1 and CDR2 from the germline V gene are MGHRA and YSYEKL. DNA for the CDR3: TGCGCCAGCAGCCAAGATCCCGGACAGGGGAGCCCCTACGAGCAGTACTTC. Its translation is CASSQDPGQGSPYEQYF.

The rearrangement links TRBV16 to TRBJ1-6; 9 bases are shared with TRBD1. The CDR3 sequence is 15 residues long. V shed 4 bases and J 5 bases; nucleotides not matched to a gene: 3. Germline V lookup: CDR1 KGHSY, CDR2 FQNENV. CDR3 nucleotides: TGTGCCAGCAGCCTGCGGACAGGGGATAATTCACCCCTCCACTTT. Translation gives CASSLRTGDNSPLHF. The entire variable domain, with the rest obtained from reference TRBV16 and TRBJ1-6, is as follows: GEEVAQTPKHLVRGEGQKAKLYCAPIKGHSYVFWYQQVLKNEFKFLISFQNENVFDETGMPKERFSAKCLPNSPCSLEIQATKLEDSAVYFCASSLRTGDNSPLHFGNGTRLTVT.